This T cell receptor beta chain was obtained from a study of Ad26.COV2.S vaccination and SARS-CoV-2 variants. Per germline, CDR1 SGHRS and CDR2 YFSETQ. V lost 0 bases, J lost 4 bases, and 12 bases lay in between. CDR3 size: 15 residues. The table came from immunoSEQ multiplex PCR; TCRdb's copy has only in-frame clones and leaves some out. Found here are around 270,000 clones, roughly 87% of them singletons; the top ten hold roughly 3%. Treatment of the sample: some 20 received Ad26.COV2.S at low or high dose, single or two shots; about 5 received placebo; per-sample allocation not given. On day 63 after the first injection, vaccine and placebo recipients gave samples.

The chain has TRBV5-1 and TRBJ2-3; D call uncertain. This specimen consisted of peripheral blood, obtained in a trial of Ad26.COV2.S vaccine versus placebo. This receptor was taken from a person between 18 and 65 years old who received the Ad26.COV2.S COVID-19 vaccine or a placebo. The CDR3 loop is CASSLAAKEADTQYF. DNA for the CDR3: TGCGCCAGCAGCTTGGCCGCCAAGGAAGCAGATACGCAGTATTTT. Using reference TRBV5-1 and TRBJ2-3 for the parts outside the CDR3, the full variable domain is KAGVTQTPRYLIKTRGQQVTLSCSPISGHRSVSWYQQTPGQGLQFLFEYFSETQRNKGNFPGRFSGRQFSNSRSEMNVSTLELGDSALYLCASSLAAKEADTQYFGPGTRLTVL.